Sequencing of this T cell receptor beta chain was carried out in a study of molecular identifiers for immune sequencing clone quantification. TCRdb analysed the PCR reads with MiXCR anew, one entry per CDR3 protein. The sample has 460,000 or so distinct CDR3 sequences, around a fifth seen once. Details on this clonotype: Its antigen is unidentified. Possible read error: a much larger clone is one base away.

The CDR3 is made up of 17 amino acids. CDR1 MGHRA and CDR2 YSYEKL come from the germline V gene. Study-wide results and limits: Clones exceeding 20 RNA copies carried over 99% of effector molecules but under 1% of naive-cell molecules. Molecules of identical TCR sharing a barcode could underestimate highly expanded clone sizes.

This TCR was recovered from a human donor in good health. Some libraries in this study had Jurkat cell RNA spiked in. The V gene is TRBV4-1, the J gene TRBJ1-1, with D perhaps TRBD1 (6 bases). Sequences were obtained from naive CD8+ T cells from blood, with Jurkat cell RNA spiked in. Noted subset: FACS-sorted CD8+CD4-CCR7+CD45RA+ naive T cells. The DNA of the CDR3 is TGCGCCAGCAGCCAAGATCGATCTGGGGGGCTGAACATTGAAGCTTTCTTT. Its translation is CASSQDRSGGLNIEAFF.